This TCR beta chain originates from a study of OX40 agonist ivuxolimab in advanced cancers. Assay: immunoSEQ multiplex PCR; the TCRdb copy retains only in-frame clones and omits some. Of around 39,000 clones in the sample, 80% to 85% were seen once. V lost 3 bases, J lost 5 bases, and 21 bases lay in between. Per germline, CDR1 SGHTA and CDR2 FQGTGA. The CDR3 is 17 amino acids. This receptor was taken from an adult with an advanced solid tumor such as melanoma, head and neck, liver or kidney cancer. The chain has TRBV7-3 and TRBJ2-3, with D possibly being TRBD1 or TRBD2 (5 bases each). The sequences come from CD4+ or CD8+ T cells sorted from blood, collected in a trial of the OX40 agonist ivuxolimab. The CDR3 spells CASSLGLGATPGDTQYF. For the CDR3, the DNA is TGTGCCAGCAGCTTGGGCCTCGGGGCCACGCCCGGAGATACGCAGTATTTT. Using reference TRBV7-3 and TRBJ2-3 for the parts outside the CDR3, the full variable domain is GAGVSQTPSNKVTEKGKYVELRCDPISGHTALYWYRQSLGQGPEFLIYFQGTGAADDSGLPNDRFFAVRPEGSVSTLKIQRTERGDSAVYLCASSLGLGATPGDTQYFGPGTRLTVL.